The rows below give T cell receptor beta chains drawn from one sample of a study of T cell responses to AZD1222 COVID-19 vaccine. This table comes from immunoSEQ multiplex PCR, and its TCRdb copy is limited to in-frame clones, with some not included. Here the sample spans about 180,000 clones, about 91% being singletons. The material sequenced was peripheral blood, taken 28 days after the second AZD1222 dose. The receptors shown here come from an adult who received the AZD1222 COVID-19 vaccine. CDR3s include the opening cysteine and the closing phenylalanine or tryptophan.

j_call v_call cdr3_aa
TRBJ2-2 TRBV21-1 CASSKQSHYKDPAGELFF
TRBJ2-1 TRBV11-1 CASSLVAASYNEQFF
TRBJ2-2 TRBV3-1/TRBV3-2 CASSQIRAGELFF
TRBJ2-3 TRBV7-6 CASSLWGSTVVGTDTQYF
TRBJ2-3 TRBV7-3 CASSPRAITDTQYF
TRBJ1-5 TRBV12-3/TRBV12-4 CASSEGGYQPQHF
TRBJ2-5 TRBV3-1/TRBV3-2 CASSPASRAQETQYF
TRBJ2-6 TRBV9 CASSVGANWGSGANVLTF
TRBJ1-4 TRBV5-6 CASSFRGAVGEKLFF
TRBJ1-3 TRBV10-2 CASTQDWSSGNTIYF
TRBJ1-5 TRBV5-1 CASSLEGISNQPQHF
TRBJ1-2 TRBV5-4 CASSADRGYGYTF
TRBJ2-7 TRBV27 CASRPTGGVEQYF
TRBJ2-1 TRBV7-9 CASSFTGPGGQFF
TRBJ2-5 TRBV2 CASIAQETQYF
TRBJ1-1 TRBV13 CASSLGNRAAAFF
TRBJ2-3 TRBV3-1/TRBV3-2 CASSRARDNTQYF
TRBJ2-3 TRBV5-1 CASSLTSGTGDTQYF
TRBJ1-1 TRBV5-6 CASSKPDRLNTEAFF
TRBJ1-6 TRBV6-5 CASSFPTGGAYSPLHF
TRBJ1-1 TRBV18 CASSRGQVLNTEAFF
TRBJ2-1 TRBV5-6 CASSLANREQFF
TRBJ2-7 TRBV30 CAWSVQGTGEQYF
TRBJ1-2 TRBV5-1 CASSPSQGSTNYGYTF
TRBJ2-7 TRBV21-1 CASSKARFSGQGRRSEQYF
TRBJ1-6 TRBV6-5 CASTWGPGNSPLHF
TRBJ2-5 TRBV5-1 CASSLNVGLAGETQYF
TRBJ2-1 TRBV25-1 CASKVVTEQFF
TRBJ1-1 TRBV15 CATSRDRENTEAFF
TRBJ1-1 TRBV6-5 CASSYSNEVTEAFF
TRBJ2-7 TRBV28 CASNPYGTGMDYEQYF
TRBJ1-5 TRBV6-1 CASSETRGRNQPQHF
TRBJ1-5 TRBV5-1 CASSLGTIPSQPQHF
TRBJ1-2 TRBV6-6 CASSSSPGLGYTF
TRBJ1-2 TRBV6-2/TRBV6-3 CASSPGTGYNGYTF
TRBJ1-4 TRBV10-3 CAISAVGAGTNEKLFF
TRBJ1-6 TRBV5-1 CASSLVPQRTGNSPLHF
TRBJ2-7 TRBV9 CASSVGGQVTYEQYF
TRBJ2-7 TRBV5-1 CASSSDRAISYEQYF
TRBJ2-7 TRBV7-8 CASSLDPLESEQYF
TRBJ1-1 TRBV30 CAWSVGGTNTEAFF
TRBJ2-7 TRBV3-1/TRBV3-2 CASSRGTPYEQYF
TRBJ1-5 TRBV2 CASRALGQGLEPQHF
TRBJ2-2 TRBV10-2 CASSESRDRGTGELFF
TRBJ2-5 TRBV24-1 CATSDQTGQGIRLLEETQYF
TRBJ1-1 TRBV6-2/TRBV6-3 CASTPLVSMNTEAFF